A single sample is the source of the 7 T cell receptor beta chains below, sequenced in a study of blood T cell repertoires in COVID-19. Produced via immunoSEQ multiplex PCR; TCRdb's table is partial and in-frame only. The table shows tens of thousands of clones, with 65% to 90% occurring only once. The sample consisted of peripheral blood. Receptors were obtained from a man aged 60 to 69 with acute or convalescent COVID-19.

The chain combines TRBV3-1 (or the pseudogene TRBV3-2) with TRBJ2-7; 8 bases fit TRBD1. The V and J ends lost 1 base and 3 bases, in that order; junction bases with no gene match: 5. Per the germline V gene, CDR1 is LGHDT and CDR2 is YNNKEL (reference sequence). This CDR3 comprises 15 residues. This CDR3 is CASSQGTGLFYEQYF. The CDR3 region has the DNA TGTGCCAGCAGCCAAGGGACAGGGCTTTTCTACGAGCAGTACTTC.

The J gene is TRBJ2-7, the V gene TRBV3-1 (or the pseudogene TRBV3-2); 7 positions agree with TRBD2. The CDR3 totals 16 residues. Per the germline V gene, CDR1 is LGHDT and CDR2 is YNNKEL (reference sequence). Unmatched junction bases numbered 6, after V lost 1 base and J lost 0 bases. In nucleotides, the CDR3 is TGTGCCAGCAGCCAAGGTAGCGGGCCAAGCTCCTACGAGCAGTACTTC. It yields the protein CASSQGSGPSSYEQYF.

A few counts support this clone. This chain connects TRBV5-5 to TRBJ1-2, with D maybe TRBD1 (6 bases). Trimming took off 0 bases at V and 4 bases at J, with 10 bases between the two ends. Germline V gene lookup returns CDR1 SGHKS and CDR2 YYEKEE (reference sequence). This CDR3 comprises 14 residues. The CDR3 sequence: CASSLAARGYGYTF. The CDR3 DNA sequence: TGTGCCAGCAGCTTGGCCGCCAGGGGCTATGGCTACACCTTC.

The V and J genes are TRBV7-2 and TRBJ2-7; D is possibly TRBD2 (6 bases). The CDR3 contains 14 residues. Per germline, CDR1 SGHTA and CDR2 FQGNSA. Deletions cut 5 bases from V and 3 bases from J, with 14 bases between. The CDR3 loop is CASSRPGGSYEQYF. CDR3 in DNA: TGTGCCAGCAGCAGACCCGGGGGAAGCTACGAGCAGTACTTC.

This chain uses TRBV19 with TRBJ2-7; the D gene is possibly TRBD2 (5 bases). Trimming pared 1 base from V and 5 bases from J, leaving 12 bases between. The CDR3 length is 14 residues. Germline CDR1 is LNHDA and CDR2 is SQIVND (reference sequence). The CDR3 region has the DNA TGTGCCAGTAGTATAGTGGCGGGTGGCGACGAGCAGTACTTC. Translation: CASSIVAGGDEQYF.

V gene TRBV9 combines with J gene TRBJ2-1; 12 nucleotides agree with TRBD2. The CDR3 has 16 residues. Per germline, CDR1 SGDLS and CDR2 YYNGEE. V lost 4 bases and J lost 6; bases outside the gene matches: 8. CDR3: CASSSQGLAGSNEQFF. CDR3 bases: TGTGCCAGCAGCTCGCAGGGACTAGCGGGTAGCAATGAGCAGTTCTTC.

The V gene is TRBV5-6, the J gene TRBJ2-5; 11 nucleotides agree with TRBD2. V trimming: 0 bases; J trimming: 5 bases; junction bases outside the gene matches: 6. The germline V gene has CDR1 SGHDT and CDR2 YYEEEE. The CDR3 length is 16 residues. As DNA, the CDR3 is TGTGCCAGCAGCTTGGTACTAGCGGGAGTCGGGGAGACCCAGTACTTC. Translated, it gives CASSLVLAGVGETQYF. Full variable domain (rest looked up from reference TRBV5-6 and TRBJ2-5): DAGVTQSPTHLIKTRGQQVTLRCSPKSGHDTVSWYQQALGQGPQFIFQYYEEEERQRGNFPDRFSGHQFPNYSSELNVNALLLGDSALYLCASSLVLAGVGETQYFGPGTRLLVL.